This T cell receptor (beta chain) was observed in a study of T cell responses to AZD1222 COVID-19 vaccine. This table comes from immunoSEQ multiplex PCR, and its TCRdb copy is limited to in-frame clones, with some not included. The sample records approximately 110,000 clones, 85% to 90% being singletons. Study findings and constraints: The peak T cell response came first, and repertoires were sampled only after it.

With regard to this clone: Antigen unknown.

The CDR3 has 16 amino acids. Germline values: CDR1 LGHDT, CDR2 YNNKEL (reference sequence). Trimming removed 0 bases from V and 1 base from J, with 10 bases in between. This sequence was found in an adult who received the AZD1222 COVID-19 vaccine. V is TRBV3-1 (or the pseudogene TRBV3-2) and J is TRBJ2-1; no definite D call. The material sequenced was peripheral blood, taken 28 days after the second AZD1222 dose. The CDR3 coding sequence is TGTGCCAGCAGCCAAGAGATACAGATATCCTACAATGAGCAGTTCTTC. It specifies CASSQEIQISYNEQFF.